This entry lists 11 T cell receptor beta chains sequenced from one sample in a study of somatic mutations in cytotoxic T cells in rheumatoid arthritis. Repertoires were generated with immunoSEQ multiplex PCR, while TCRdb's copy carries only in-frame clones and drops some. The repertoire includes 20,000 to 25,000 clones, more than 70% of them detected once, and 15% to 20% sits in the top ten. Sequenced sample: CD8+ T cells sorted from blood. These receptors originate from a woman aged 45-59 years in good health.

This rearrangement joins TRBV6-4 to TRBJ2-2, with D perhaps matching TRBD1 or TRBD2 (5 bases each). The CDR3 is 17 residues long. V was pared by 0 bases and J by 0 bases, with 11 bases between. CDR1 and CDR2 from the germline V gene are MRHNA and SNTAGT. CDR3 sequence: CASSDSGESSNTGELFF. The DNA for the CDR3 is TGTGCCAGCAGTGACTCGGGGGAGAGCTCGAACACCGGGGAGCTGTTTTTT.

This chain uses TRBV5-1 with TRBJ1-1, with 11 bases lining up with TRBD1. CDR3 length equals 16 residues. CDR1 and CDR2 from the germline V gene are SGHRS and YFSETQ. After removal of 2 bases from V and 0 bases from J, the junction contained 3 bases not matched to a gene. The CDR3 DNA follows: TGCGCCAGCAGCTTAGGACAGGGGGCCTTGAACACTGAAGCTTTCTTT. It encodes CASSLGQGALNTEAFF.

This rearrangement joins TRBV25-1 to TRBJ2-4; D may be TRBD1 or TRBD2 (6 bases each). With 6 bases removed from V and 7 bases from J, the gap between germline ends came to 19 bases. Per germline, CDR1 MGHDK and CDR2 SYGVNS. The CDR3 runs 15 residues. In DNA, the CDR3 is TGTGCCAGCAGCCTAGACAGGCTTGGGGGGAACATTCAGTACTTC. Translating it yields CASSLDRLGGNIQYF.

The chain couples TRBV29-1 to TRBJ1-1; possible D gene TRBD1, 5 bases. Germline V gene data show CDR1 as SQVTM and CDR2 as ANQGSEA. CDR3 length: 12 residues. V lost 4 bases and J lost 7, with 13 bases in between. CDR3 nucleotides: TGCAGCGTTGGGGGGTCCAGGAATGAAGCTTTCTTT. Residues: CSVGGSRNEAFF.

The V and J genes are TRBV5-6 and TRBJ2-1; D is undetermined. Germline V lookup: CDR1 SGHDT, CDR2 YYEEEE. CDR3 length equals 17 residues. The germline V and J ends were trimmed by 1 base and 6 bases, with 20 bases remaining between them. The CDR3 bases are TGTGCCAGCAGCTTGTGCCTCCTACCCTCTATCCTCAATGAGCAGTTCTTC. Translated: CASSLCLLPSILNEQFF.

The V call is TRBV10-3, the J call TRBJ1-1; a possible D gene is TRBD1 (5 bases). With 0 bases removed from V and 5 bases from J, the gap between germline ends came to 10 bases. The CDR3 has 14 residues. Germline V lookup: CDR1 ENHRY, CDR2 SYGVKD. The CDR3 bases are TGTGCCATCAGTGAGTCGAAGGGACGGACTGAAGCTTTCTTT. Translating it yields CAISESKGRTEAFF.

V usage is TRBV7-9 and J usage is TRBJ1-4; perhaps TRBD1 as D (5 bases). Trimming cost V 4 bases and J 8 bases, with 14 bases left between them. This CDR3 contains 14 residues. CDR1 is SEHNR and CDR2 is FQNEAQ in the germline V gene (reference sequence). The CDR3 DNA is TGTGCCAGCAGCTCGGGACTGTCTGGGGAAAAACTGTTTTTT. This translates into CASSSGLSGEKLFF.

J is TRBJ2-2 and V is TRBV28; tentatively, D is TRBD2 (5 bases). The CDR3 runs to 14 residues. Trimming took off 6 bases at V and 6 bases at J, with 14 bases between the two ends. Germline values: CDR1 MDHEN, CDR2 SYDVKM. The CDR3 coding sequence is TGTGCCAGCAGCACTAGAAAAGGAGCCGGGGAGCTGTTTTTT. Its translation: CASSTRKGAGELFF.

The chain links TRBV6-6 to TRBJ2-4; TRBD1 aligns across 8 bases. The CDR3 spans 15 residues. Looked up from germline, CDR1 is MNHNY and CDR2 is SVGAGI (reference sequence). With 6 bases clipped from V and 2 bases from J, the junction kept 6 bases outside the gene matches. The CDR3: CASSPGGLSKNIQYF. The CDR3 DNA sequence: TGTGCCAGCAGCCCAGGGGGCTTGTCCAAAAACATTCAGTACTTC.

V is TRBV10-3 and J is TRBJ2-1; 7 bases fit TRBD1. The V segment lost 0 bases and the J segment 2 bases; nucleotides outside the gene matches: 7. CDR3 length equals 17 residues. Germline CDR1 ENHRY, CDR2 SYGVKD. CDR3 nucleotides: TGTGCCATCAGTGAGTCTGAGGGGACAGACCCCTACAATGAGCAGTTCTTC. Its translation is CAISESEGTDPYNEQFF.

This chain uses TRBV7-8 with TRBJ2-7; D is possibly TRBD1 (5 bases). Trimming shortened V by 5 bases and J by 1 base, and 12 bases separated the two germline ends. Germline V CDR1 and CDR2: SGHVS, FQNEAQ. The CDR3 has 14 residues. This chain's CDR3 is CASSPVRGSYEQYV. CDR3 DNA sequence: TGTGCCAGCAGCCCCGTAAGGGGATCCTACGAGCAGTACGTC.